Presented here are 18 T cell receptor beta chains from one specimen sequenced in a study of control samples from healthy donors and cancer patients. The protocol was immunoSEQ multiplex PCR, while the TCRdb copy is restricted to in-frame clones and leaves out a portion. The sample has 100,000 or so clones; around 89% are singletons. The specimen sequenced was blood. The receptors shown here come from a man between 25 and 39 years old in good health.

V gene TRBV7-2 combines with J gene TRBJ2-2, with 7 bases lining up with TRBD2. J gave up 6 bases and V 5 bases, and 12 bases lay outside the gene matches. Germline V lookup: CDR1 SGHTA, CDR2 FQGNSA. The CDR3 covers 16 residues. The CDR3 loop reads CASSPRRSGKAGELFF. DNA of the CDR3: TGTGCCAGCAGCCCCCGTAGAAGCGGGAAAGCCGGGGAGCTGTTTTTT.

V is TRBV12-3 or TRBV12-4 and J is TRBJ1-2, with D unclear. V was cut by 3 bases and J by 2 bases, with 4 bases left in between. This CDR3 region has 12 residues. The CDR3 DNA is TGTGCCAGCAGTTTGAAGAACTATGGCTACACCTTC. The encoded protein is CASSLKNYGYTF.

In this sample, this clone turned up a few times. This chain joins TRBV19 and TRBJ2-4, with a possible D match to TRBD1 (5 bases). The CDR3 has 13 amino acids. V was clipped by 3 bases and J by 7 bases, with 10 bases between them. In germline, CDR1 is LNHDA, CDR2 SQIVND (reference sequence). The CDR3 protein is CASSIQGVNIQYF. The CDR3 DNA reads TGTGCCAGTAGTATCCAGGGCGTGAACATTCAGTACTTC.

The chain joins TRBV11-2 to TRBJ2-7; D possibly uses TRBD1 or TRBD2 (5 bases each). Between the trimmed V and J ends, which lost 5 bases and 2 bases, there was a span of 13 bases. CDR1 is SGHAT, CDR2 FQNNGV, per germline. The CDR3 is 14 residues long. CDR3 region: CASSPGTAAYEQYV. The CDR3 nucleotides are TGTGCCAGCAGCCCCGGGACCGCGGCCTACGAGCAGTACGTC.

The chain couples TRBV21-1 to TRBJ2-1; the table calls TRBD2, which could not be checked here. TRBV21-1 represents a pseudogene. This CDR3 spans 20 amino acids. The CDR3 is CASSKEPDFLAASSYNEQFF. CDR3 sequence (DNA): TGTGCCAGCAGCAAAGAACCGGACTTTCTAGCGGCAAGCTCCTACAATGAGCAGTTCTTC.

This rearrangement joins TRBV6-2 or TRBV6-3 to TRBJ2-5; D ambiguous. Trimming stripped 4 bases from V and 1 base from J, with 4 bases between. Looked up from germline, CDR1 is MNHEY and CDR2 is SVGEGT. This CDR3 region has 12 residues. CDR3 sequence: CASSWFQETQYF. CDR3 nucleotides: TGTGCCAGCAGTTGGTTCCAAGAGACCCAGTACTTC.

The chain links TRBV12-2 to TRBJ2-7. TRBV12-2 is shown as a pseudogene. The CDR3 length is 15 residues. The CDR3 here is CASRLSGPDDYEQYV. DNA of the CDR3: TGTGCAAGTCGCTTATCCGGGCCCGACGACTACGAGCAGTACGTC.

The V gene is TRBV27, the J gene TRBJ2-7, with D unresolved. CDR3 length equals 14 residues. Trimming pared 6 bases from V and 6 bases from J, leaving 18 bases between. The germline V gene has CDR1 MNHEY and CDR2 SMNVEV (reference sequence). As DNA, the CDR3 is TGTGCCAGCAGGTTACAAGAGTCCTCGGGCGAGCAGTACTTC. This sequence encodes CASRLQESSGEQYF.

CDR3 DNA: TGTGCCAGCAGCCTAACAGGGGTAAACACCGGGGAGCTGTTTTTT. As protein: CASSLTGVNTGELFF. The chain combines TRBV6-4 with TRBJ2-2, with 7 bases matching TRBD1. Germline values: CDR1 MRHNA, CDR2 SNTAGT. CDR3 length: 15 residues. The junction had 6 bases not matched to a gene; V was cut back by 6 bases and J by 2 bases.

This clone was recorded once. V is TRBV6-2 or TRBV6-3 and J is TRBJ1-5; TRBD1 matches 10 bases. Germline CDR1 is MNHEY and CDR2 is SVGEGT. This CDR3 is built from 15 residues. J lost 7 bases, V lost 4 bases, and 7 bases had no gene match. CDR3 in amino acids: CASSSLGQGEQPQHF. As DNA, the CDR3 is TGTGCCAGCAGTTCGTTAGGACAGGGGGAACAGCCCCAGCATTTT.

This sequence joins TRBV5-1 and TRBJ1-1; a weak D match, TRBD1 (6 bases). The CDR3 has 14 residues. CDR1 and CDR2 from the germline V gene are SGHRS and YFSETQ. V was cut by 0 bases and J by 6 bases, with 12 bases left in between. Here the CDR3 reads CASSLEQGRSEAFF. The CDR3 DNA sequence: TGCGCCAGCAGCTTGGAACAGGGACGTTCTGAAGCTTTCTTT.

This clone was picked up one time. J is TRBJ2-2 and V is TRBV19, with D maybe TRBD2 (6 bases). Germline lookup yields CDR1 LNHDA and CDR2 SQIVND (reference sequence). V shed 6 bases and J shed 5 bases, with 10 bases lying between them. The CDR3 totals 13 residues. The CDR3: CASSEGGTGELFF. CDR3 nucleotides: TGTGCCAGTAGCGAGGGAGGAACCGGGGAGCTGTTTTTT.

The chain carries TRBV5-4 and TRBJ2-3, with TRBD2 identical over 8 bases. The V gene's germline CDR1 is SGHNT and CDR2 YYREEE (reference sequence). The CDR3 is 18 amino acids. The J segment lost 4 bases and the V segment lost 4 bases, leaving 17 bases of the junction unmatched. The CDR3 coding sequence is TGTGCCAGCAGCACTGGAGGCAGCGGGGGCCTACGTTCAGATACGCAGTATTTT. This sequence encodes CASSTGGSGGLRSDTQYF. Full variable domain (rest looked up from reference TRBV5-4 and TRBJ2-3): ETGVTQSPTHLIKTRGQQVTLRCSSQSGHNTVSWYQQALGQGPQFIFQYYREEENGRGNFPPRFSGLQFPNYSSELNVNALELDDSALYLCASSTGGSGGLRSDTQYFGPGTRLTVL.

The genes are TRBV27 and TRBJ1-2; TRBD1 is a possible D gene (6 bases). V gave up 7 bases and J gave up 8 bases, with 17 bases separating them. CDR1 and CDR2 (germline): MNHEY, SMNVEV (reference sequence). The CDR3 contains 13 residues. The CDR3: CASTSKGVGGYTF. In DNA form, the CDR3 reads TGTGCCAGCACATCTAAGGGGGTAGGGGGCTACACCTTC.

J is TRBJ1-6 and V is TRBV5-1; D is possibly TRBD1 (6 bases). Between the trimmed V and J ends, which lost 0 bases and 2 bases, there was a span of 18 bases. The CDR3 is 19 amino acids. Germline V CDR1 and CDR2: SGHRS, YFSETQ. CDR3 sequence reads: CASSLGAMGAFTYNSPLHF. CDR3 coding DNA: TGCGCCAGCAGCTTGGGGGCCATGGGGGCTTTCACCTATAATTCACCCCTCCACTTT.

This sequence joins TRBV19 and TRBJ2-1; D perhaps matches TRBD2 (6 bases). Germline assignment: CDR1 LNHDA and CDR2 SQIVND (reference sequence). V was pared by 0 bases and J by 11 bases, with 11 bases between. The length of the CDR3 is 13 residues. CDR3 region: CASSIDWREKQFF. CDR3 sequence (DNA): TGTGCCAGTAGTATAGATTGGAGGGAGAAGCAGTTCTTC.

J is TRBJ2-5 and V is TRBV25-1; 13 positions match TRBD2. V shed 4 bases and J 5 bases; nucleotides not matched to a gene: 13. This CDR3 is built from 18 residues. Per the germline V gene, CDR1 is MGHDK and CDR2 is SYGVNS. CDR3 bases: TGTGCCAGCAGTGGGCCCCCCTCGACTAGCGGGGGGTTGGAGACCCAGTACTTC. Protein product: CASSGPPSTSGGLETQYF.

This chain links TRBV30 with TRBJ1-5; 9 positions agree with TRBD1. V trimming: 7 bases; J trimming: 0 bases; junction bases outside the gene matches: 19. Germline CDR1 reads GTSNPN; CDR2 reads SVGIG (reference sequence). CDR3 size: 19 residues. The CDR3 DNA reads TGTGCCTTGTGCAGACAGGGACAGGGTTTGATGTATAGCAATCAGCCCCAGCATTTT. Translation: CALCRQGQGLMYSNQPQHF.